This T cell receptor (beta chain) was sequenced for a study of blood T cell repertoires in COVID-19. Study at large: Collection of acute and convalescent COVID-19 samples took place in the United States, Italy and Spain. PBMCs, B-cell-depleted T cells, or T cells provided the cDNA or gDNA that made up the material.

Method: immunoSEQ multiplex PCR; TCRdb's copy keeps in-frame clones and lacks some. The repertoire consists of roughly 200,000 clones, with approximately 85% occurring once and the leading ten covering 6.2%. The germline CDR1 and CDR2 sequences are SNHLY and FYNNEI. Trimming cost V 6 bases and J 3 bases, with 12 bases left between them. CDR3 size: 14 residues. V is TRBV2 and J is TRBJ1-5; D not certain. The TCR comes from a man aged 40-55 years who had recovered from COVID-19. Sequences were obtained from PBMCs or T cells enriched from blood (not recorded which). The CDR3 nucleotides read TGTGCCAGCAGGGAGGGTCGCAACAATCAGCCCCAGCATTTT. It codes for CASREGRNNQPQHF.